One and the same sample provided the 17 T cell receptor beta chains below, sequenced in a study of spatial heterogeneity in lung cancer. TCRdb used MiXCR to reprocess the 5' RACE reads, holding one entry per CDR3 protein. In the table there are 9,000 to 13,000 distinct CDR3 sequences, 6.3% of which are singletons. Sample time point: sample taken at primary tumor resection. Sequencing used PBMCs, obtained at surgery. These receptors originate from a male donor with early-stage non-small cell lung cancer.

Relative to its sample, this clonotype is medium-sized. The chain joins TRBV20-1 to TRBJ2-1, with a possible D match to TRBD1 (5 bases). The germline V gene has CDR1 DFQATT and CDR2 SNEGSKA (reference sequence). The V and J ends lost 5 bases and 6 bases respectively, with 11 bases between them. The CDR3 totals 12 residues. The CDR3 loop is CSASRQINEQFF. The DNA for the CDR3 is TGCAGTGCTTCCCGACAGATCAATGAGCAGTTCTTC.

This clonotype is labeled as large. V and J are TRBV3-1 and TRBJ2-3; weak D call: TRBD2 (6 bases). Trimming stripped 4 bases from V and 5 bases from J, with 19 bases between. Germline values: CDR1 LGHDT, CDR2 YNNKEL (reference sequence). This CDR3 comprises 16 residues. The CDR3 here is CASSPSAGTGGDTQYF. CDR3 nucleotide sequence: TGTGCCAGCAGCCCGTCGGCGGGGACCGGGGGAGATACGCAGTATTTT.

This clonotype turned up a few times. The gene calls are TRBV12-3 or TRBV12-4 and TRBJ2-3; 8 bases fit TRBD2. The CDR3 spans 21 residues. With V trimmed by 2 bases and J by 6 bases, 25 bases remained unmatched. Written as DNA, the CDR3 is TGTGCCAGCAGTTTAAGGGCCCGGGGGGTTATTAGCGGGGACTCTCCGGATACGCAGTATTTT. Encoded protein: CASSLRARGVISGDSPDTQYF.

This clonotype was counted many times. The V and J genes are TRBV2 and TRBJ1-5; D unresolved. Trimming cost V 4 bases and J 4 bases, with 8 bases left between them. Germline V gene data show CDR1 as SNHLY and CDR2 as FYNNEI. The CDR3 has 13 amino acids. The DNA of the CDR3 is TGTGCCAGCAGTGTAGGAGGGAATCAGCCCCAGCATTTT. Residues: CASSVGGNQPQHF.

The chain has TRBV7-4 and TRBJ2-5; the D gene is possibly TRBD1 (6 bases). The germline gives CDR1 SGHVT, CDR2 SQSDAQ. Trimming removed 1 base from V and 3 bases from J, with 6 bases in between. The CDR3 runs 13 residues. CDR3: CASSLGQEETQYF. The CDR3 nucleotides read TGTGCCAGCAGCTTAGGACAGGAAGAGACCCAGTACTTC.

In its sample, this clonotype was seen many times. The chain combines TRBV20-1 with TRBJ1-5; no clear D. Germline lookup yields CDR1 DFQATT and CDR2 SNEGSKA (reference sequence). The CDR3 sequence is 13 residues long. The V gene lost 6 bases and the J gene lost 6 bases, with 15 bases spanning the gap. CDR3 sequence (DNA): TGCAGTGCCACCCCGACCCGAGGTCAGCCCCAGCATTTT. Translated, it gives CSATPTRGQPQHF.

This clonotype was recorded at least ten times. The rearrangement uses TRBV20-1 and TRBJ1-4; weak D call: TRBD1 (6 bases). Trimming took 3 bases from V and 8 from J, leaving 13 bases between them. The germline V gene encodes CDR1 DFQATT and CDR2 SNEGSKA (reference sequence). The CDR3 is 13 residues long. CDR3 protein: CSASSGQREKLFF. The CDR3, as DNA: TGCAGTGCTAGTTCCGGACAGCGAGAAAAACTGTTTTTT.

This clonotype was observed many times. V is TRBV18 and J is TRBJ2-7; 10 bases align to TRBD2. Germline V gene lookup returns CDR1 KGHSH and CDR2 LQKENI. The CDR3 is 14 amino acids. J lost 0 bases, V lost 4 bases, and 0 bases had no gene match. CDR3 sequence (DNA): TGTGCCAGCTCACTAGCGGGGGGCTCCTACGAGCAGTACTTC. Encoded protein: CASSLAGGSYEQYF.

This clonotype was counted ten times or more. The chain combines TRBV7-2 with TRBJ1-5; tentative D call: TRBD1 (6 bases). Trimming cost V 1 base and J 1 base, with 11 bases left between them. Germline V gene lookup returns CDR1 SGHTA and CDR2 FQGNSA. The CDR3 consists of 16 residues. The CDR3 DNA reads as TGTGCCAGCAGCTTAGTTGGGGGGCCCAGCAATCAGCCCCAGCATTTT. The encoded protein is CASSLVGGPSNQPQHF. The variable domain in full, with the rest retrieved from reference TRBV7-2 and TRBJ1-5, is GAGVSQSPSNKVTEKGKDVELRCDPISGHTALYWYRQSLGQGLEFLIYFQGNSAPDKSGLPSDRFSAERTGGSVSTLTIQRTQQEDSAVYLCASSLVGGPSNQPQHFGDGTRLSIL.

This clonotype was counted many times. The chain links TRBV27 to TRBJ1-6; TRBD1 is a possible D gene (6 bases). CDR1 MNHEY and CDR2 SMNVEV come from the germline V gene (reference sequence). V dropped 7 bases and J dropped 9 bases, with 16 bases sitting between them. The CDR3 contains 14 residues. The CDR3 DNA is TGTGCCAGCAAGACCACAGGGCCGACTTCACCCCTCCACTTT. The encoded protein is CASKTTGPTSPLHF.

This clonotype was observed many times. The chain joins TRBV29-1 to TRBJ2-2; TRBD1 or TRBD2 may be the D gene (5 bases each). V was pared by 0 bases and J by 3 bases, with 17 bases between. The CDR3 length is 17 residues. Germline assignment: CDR1 SQVTM and CDR2 ANQGSEA. CDR3 DNA: TGCAGCGTTGAAGATCGGCTAGGGGACGGCGACACCGGGGAGCTGTTTTTT. The encoded protein is CSVEDRLGDGDTGELFF.

This clonotype showed up many times. The chain combines TRBV29-1 with TRBJ2-2; no clear D gene. The germline V gene has CDR1 SQVTM and CDR2 ANQGSEA. The CDR3 spans 13 residues. V was cut by 4 bases and J by 0 bases, with 6 bases left in between. The CDR3 protein is CSVGETNTGELFF. As DNA, the CDR3 is TGCAGCGTTGGTGAAACGAACACCGGGGAGCTGTTTTTT.

This clonotype has ten or more counts. The rearrangement uses TRBV7-8 and TRBJ1-3; D ambiguous. The CDR3 extends over 17 amino acids. Trimming pared 1 base from V and 2 bases from J, leaving 15 bases between. Germline CDR1 and CDR2: SGHVS and FQNEAQ. The CDR3 coding sequence is TGTGCCAGCAGCTTAGTCGTTTCTACCCCGACTGGAAACACCATATATTTT. Its translation: CASSLVVSTPTGNTIYF.

This clonotype is medium-sized by share. The rearrangement joins TRBV7-7 to TRBJ2-2; D is unresolved. V was shortened by 5 bases and J by 0 bases, with 7 bases between the two germline ends. CDR1 is SSHAT and CDR2 is FNYEAQ in the germline V gene (reference sequence). The CDR3 runs 14 residues. In DNA, the CDR3 is TGTGCCAGCAGCCTTACAGCGAACACCGGGGAGCTGTTTTTT. It encodes CASSLTANTGELFF.

This clonotype was picked up many times. The chain couples TRBV11-2 to TRBJ2-1; unclear D gene. The V gene's germline CDR1 is SGHAT and CDR2 FQNNGV. The CDR3 has 13 residues. V was pared by 1 base and J by 4 bases, with 5 bases between. CDR3 coding DNA: TGTGCCAGCAGCTTAGGCCTGTACAATGAGCAGTTCTTC. Translation: CASSLGLYNEQFF.

The table lists this clonotype with a few counts. V is TRBV7-2 and J is TRBJ2-3; TRBD2 agrees at 13 bases. The length of the CDR3 is 16 residues. V gave up 5 bases and J gave up 1 base; unmatched junction bases: 3. The germline CDR1 and CDR2 sequences are SGHTA and FQGNSA. The CDR3 DNA reads TGTGCCAGCAGCACCGGACTAGCGGGGGGCACAGATACGCAGTATTTT. This translates into CASSTGLAGGTDTQYF.

At least ten counts were recorded for this clonotype. V and J are TRBV7-2 and TRBJ1-1; D unclear. Germline V gene data show CDR1 as SGHTA and CDR2 as FQGNSA. The CDR3 spans 12 residues. Trimming took 4 bases from V and 6 from J, leaving 9 bases between them. CDR3 residues: CASSSRGAEAFF. CDR3 in DNA: TGTGCCAGCAGCTCACGAGGAGCTGAAGCTTTCTTT.